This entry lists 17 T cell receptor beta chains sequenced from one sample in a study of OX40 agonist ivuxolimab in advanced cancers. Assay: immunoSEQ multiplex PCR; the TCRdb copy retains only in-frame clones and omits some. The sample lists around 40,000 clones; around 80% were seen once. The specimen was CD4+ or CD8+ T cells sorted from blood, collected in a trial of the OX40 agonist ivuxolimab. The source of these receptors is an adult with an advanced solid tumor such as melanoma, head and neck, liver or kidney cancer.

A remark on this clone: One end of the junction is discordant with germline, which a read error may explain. This CDR3 is CASRLDRGPYEQYF. The CDR3 DNA follows: TGCGCCAGCAGGTTGGACAGGGGGCCCTACGAGCAGTACTTC. The V and J genes are TRBV5-1 and TRBJ2-7, with TRBD1 matching over 11 bases. This CDR3 contains 14 residues. Germline V gene sequence: CDR1 SGHRS, CDR2 YFSETQ.

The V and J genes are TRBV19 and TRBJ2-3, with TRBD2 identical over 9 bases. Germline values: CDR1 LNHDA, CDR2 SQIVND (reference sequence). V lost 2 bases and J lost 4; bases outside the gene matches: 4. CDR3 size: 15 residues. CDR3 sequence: CASSIRLAGSDTQYF. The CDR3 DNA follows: TGTGCCAGTAGTATACGGCTAGCGGGATCAGATACGCAGTATTTT.

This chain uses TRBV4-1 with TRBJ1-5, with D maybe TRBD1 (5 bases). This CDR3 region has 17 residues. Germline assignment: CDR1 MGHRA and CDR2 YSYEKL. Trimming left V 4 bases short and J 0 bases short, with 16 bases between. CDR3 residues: CASSLRLGADSNQPQHF. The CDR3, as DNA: TGCGCCAGCAGCCTCCGACTCGGGGCCGATAGCAATCAGCCCCAGCATTTT.

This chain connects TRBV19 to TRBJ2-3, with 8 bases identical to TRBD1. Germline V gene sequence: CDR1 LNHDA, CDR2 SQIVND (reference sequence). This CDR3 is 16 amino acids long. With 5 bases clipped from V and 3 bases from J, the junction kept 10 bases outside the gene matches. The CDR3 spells CASSGSGGFQTDTQYF. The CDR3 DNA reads TGTGCCAGTAGTGGATCAGGGGGCTTCCAAACAGATACGCAGTATTTT.

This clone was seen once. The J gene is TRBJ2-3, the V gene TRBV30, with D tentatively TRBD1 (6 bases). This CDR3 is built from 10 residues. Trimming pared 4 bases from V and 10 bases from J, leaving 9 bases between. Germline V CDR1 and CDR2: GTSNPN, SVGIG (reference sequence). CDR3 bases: TGTGCCTGGATGGCAGGGGCGCAGTATTTT. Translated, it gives CAWMAGAQYF. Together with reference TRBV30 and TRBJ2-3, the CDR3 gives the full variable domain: SQTIHQWPATLVQPVGSPLSLECTVEGTSNPNLYWYRQAAGRGLQLLFYSVGIGQISSEVPQNLSASRPQDRQFILSSKKLLLSDSGFYLCAWMAGAQYFGPGTRLTVL.

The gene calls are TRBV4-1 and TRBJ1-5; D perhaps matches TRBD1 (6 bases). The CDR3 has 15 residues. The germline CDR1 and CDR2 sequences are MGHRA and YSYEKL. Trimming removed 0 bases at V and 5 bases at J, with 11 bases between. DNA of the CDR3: TGCGCCAGCAGCCAAGATGTGGGGGCCTATCAGCCCCAGCATTTT. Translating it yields CASSQDVGAYQPQHF.

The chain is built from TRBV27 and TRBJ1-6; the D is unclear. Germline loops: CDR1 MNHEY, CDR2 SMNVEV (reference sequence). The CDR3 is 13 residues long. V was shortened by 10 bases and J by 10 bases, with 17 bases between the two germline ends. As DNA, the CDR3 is TGTGCCACCGCCGGACGGCCCTTGTCACCCCTCCACTTT. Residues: CATAGRPLSPLHF.

In nucleotides, the CDR3 is TGTGCCAGTAGTAGAGCAGGGGGCTATCAGCCCCAGCATTTT. This sequence encodes CASSRAGGYQPQHF. The rearrangement links TRBV19 to TRBJ1-5; 8 bases are a match to TRBD1. The CDR3 extends over 14 amino acids. Germline trimming cut 4 bases from V and 5 bases from J; bases unmatched to any gene: 4. Germline CDR1 is LNHDA and CDR2 is SQIVND (reference sequence).

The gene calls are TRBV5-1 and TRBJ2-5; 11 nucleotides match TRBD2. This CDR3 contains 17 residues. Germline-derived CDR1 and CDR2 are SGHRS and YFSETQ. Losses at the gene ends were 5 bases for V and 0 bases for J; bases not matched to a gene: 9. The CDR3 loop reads CASRGTSGRSNQETQYF. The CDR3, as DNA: TGCGCCAGCAGAGGAACTAGCGGGAGAAGTAACCAAGAGACCCAGTACTTC. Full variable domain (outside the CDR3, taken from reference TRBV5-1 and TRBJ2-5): KAGVTQTPRYLIKTRGQQVTLSCSPISGHRSVSWYQQTPGQGLQFLFEYFSETQRNKGNFPGRFSGRQFSNSRSEMNVSTLELGDSALYLCASRGTSGRSNQETQYFGPGTRLLVL.

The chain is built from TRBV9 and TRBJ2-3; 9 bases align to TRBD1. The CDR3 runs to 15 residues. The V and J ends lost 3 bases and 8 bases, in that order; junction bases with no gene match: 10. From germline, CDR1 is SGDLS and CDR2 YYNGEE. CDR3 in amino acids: CASSGPGQGSGTQYF. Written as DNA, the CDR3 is TGTGCCAGCAGCGGGCCGGGACAGGGATCCGGTACGCAGTATTTT. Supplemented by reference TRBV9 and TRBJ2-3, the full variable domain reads DSGVTQTPKHLITATGQRVTLRCSPRSGDLSVYWYQQSLDQGLQFLIQYYNGEERAKGNILERFSAQQFPDLHSELNLSSLELGDSALYFCASSGPGQGSGTQYFGPGTRLTVL.

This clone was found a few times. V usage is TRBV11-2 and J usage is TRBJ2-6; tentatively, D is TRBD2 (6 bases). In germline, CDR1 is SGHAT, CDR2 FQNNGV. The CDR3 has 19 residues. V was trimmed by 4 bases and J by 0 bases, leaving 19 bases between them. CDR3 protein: CASSSLGGVYFSGANVLTF. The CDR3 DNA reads TGTGCCAGCAGCTCCCTGGGGGGAGTTTACTTCTCTGGGGCCAACGTCCTGACTTTC.

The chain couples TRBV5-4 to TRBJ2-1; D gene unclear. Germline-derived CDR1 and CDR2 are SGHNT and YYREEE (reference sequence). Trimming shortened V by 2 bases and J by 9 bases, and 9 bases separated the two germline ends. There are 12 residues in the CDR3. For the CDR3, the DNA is TGTGCCAGCAGCTTCGACTGGTCTGAGCAGTTCTTC. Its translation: CASSFDWSEQFF.

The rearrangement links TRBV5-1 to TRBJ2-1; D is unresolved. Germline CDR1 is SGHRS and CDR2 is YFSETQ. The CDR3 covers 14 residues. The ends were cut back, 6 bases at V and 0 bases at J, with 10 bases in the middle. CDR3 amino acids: CASTFRASYNEQFF. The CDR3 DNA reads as TGCGCCAGCACTTTTAGGGCCTCCTACAATGAGCAGTTCTTC.

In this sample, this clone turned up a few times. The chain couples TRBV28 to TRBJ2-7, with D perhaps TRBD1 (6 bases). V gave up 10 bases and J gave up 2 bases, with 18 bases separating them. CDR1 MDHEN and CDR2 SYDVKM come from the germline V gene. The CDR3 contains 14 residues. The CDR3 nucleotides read TGTGCCACCGAGGTTCAGGGGCCGACCTACGAGCAGTACTTC. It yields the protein CATEVQGPTYEQYF.

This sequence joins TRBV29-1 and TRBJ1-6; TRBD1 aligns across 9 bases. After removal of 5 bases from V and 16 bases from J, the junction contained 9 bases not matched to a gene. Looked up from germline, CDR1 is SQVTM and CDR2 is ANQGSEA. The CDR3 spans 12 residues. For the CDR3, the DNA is TGCAGCGTTCTGGACAGGGGATTGTTTCTCCACTTT. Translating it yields CSVLDRGLFLHF.

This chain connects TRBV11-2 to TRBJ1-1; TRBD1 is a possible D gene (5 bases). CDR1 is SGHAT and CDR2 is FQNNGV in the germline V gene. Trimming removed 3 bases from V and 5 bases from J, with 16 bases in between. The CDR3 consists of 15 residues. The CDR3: CASSFRDRGSTEAFF. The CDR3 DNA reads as TGTGCCAGCAGCTTCAGGGATAGAGGAAGTACTGAAGCTTTCTTT.

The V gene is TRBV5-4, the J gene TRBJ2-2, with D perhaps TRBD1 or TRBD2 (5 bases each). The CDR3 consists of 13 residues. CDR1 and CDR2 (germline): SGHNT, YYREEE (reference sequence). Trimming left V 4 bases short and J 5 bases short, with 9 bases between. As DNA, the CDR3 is TGTGCCAGCAGCCGGGGCCTAACCGGGGAGCTGTTTTTT. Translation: CASSRGLTGELFF.